A selection of T cell receptor beta chains follows, all from one sample in a study of T cell repertoires in cytomegalovirus infection. In TCRdb, the reads were re-called with MiXCR into one record per CDR3 protein. Of 300,000 to 400,000 distinct CDR3 sequences in the sample, 9% to 9.5% were seen once. Sequenced: PBMCs. Receptors were obtained from a human donor in good health (CMV status not recorded). Some clones in this sample may be carry-over from other donors' samples. The conserved cysteine and the conserved F or W are not part of the CDR3 here. Each record gives: CDR3 protein, V gene, J gene.

ATSREQGGAF	TRBV15	TRBJ1-1
ATGLAGRDTQY	TRBV12-3/TRBV12-4	TRBJ2-3
ASTLRNTEAF	TRBV28	TRBJ1-1
ASSPTGGQY	TRBV7-2	TRBJ2-5
ATSRGYQETQY	TRBV15	TRBJ2-5
ATSDRSMRGTDTQY	TRBV24-1	TRBJ2-3
ASSNPGDPQETQY	TRBV6-2/TRBV6-3	TRBJ2-5
ASSYGWGEEKLF	TRBV6-8	TRBJ1-4
ASTPGQVGSLNTEAF	TRBV7-3	TRBJ1-1
ASGHRGANVLT	TRBV7-2	TRBJ2-6
ASSNDNYEQY	TRBV7-2	TRBJ2-7
ASSSGRQSSYNSPLH	TRBV7-2	TRBJ1-6
ASGGFGGYT	TRBV27	TRBJ1-2
ASSPKGASNQPQH	TRBV7-8	TRBJ1-5
ASSRAGQGIQETQY	TRBV5-1	TRBJ2-5
ASRGSGYGYT	TRBV25-1	TRBJ1-2
ATSFQGAVDNEQF	TRBV24-1	TRBJ2-1
ASSTPGANRELF	TRBV7-2	TRBJ1-4
ASSEKISNQPQH	TRBV12-3/TRBV12-4	TRBJ1-5
ASSHTGYEQY	TRBV7-9	TRBJ2-7
SARAPKGEVTEAF	TRBV20-1	TRBJ1-1
ASSFPPISSYNEQF	TRBV7-2	TRBJ2-1
ASRQSGKNTEAF	TRBV6-5	TRBJ1-1
SVGTSGANVLT	TRBV29-1	TRBJ2-6
AHRGTGGNEQF	TRBV2	TRBJ2-1
AIKDTSYEQY	TRBV10-3	TRBJ2-7
ASSASAEQY	TRBV7-9	TRBJ2-7
ASRPGLAGGSSYEQY	TRBV7-2	TRBJ2-7
ASSLFTGATDTQY	TRBV27	TRBJ2-3